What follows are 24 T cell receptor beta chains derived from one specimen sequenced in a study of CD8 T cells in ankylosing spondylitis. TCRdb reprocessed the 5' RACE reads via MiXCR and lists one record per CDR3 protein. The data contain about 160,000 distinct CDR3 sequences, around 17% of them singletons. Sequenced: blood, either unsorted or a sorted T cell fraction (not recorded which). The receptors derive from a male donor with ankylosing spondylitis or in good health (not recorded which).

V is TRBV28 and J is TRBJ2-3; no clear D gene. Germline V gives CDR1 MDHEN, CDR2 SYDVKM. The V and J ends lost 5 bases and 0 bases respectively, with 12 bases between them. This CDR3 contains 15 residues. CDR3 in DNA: TGTGCCAGCAGTAAAAGCCTGGGGAGCACAGATACGCAGTATTTT. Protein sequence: CASSKSLGSTDTQYF.

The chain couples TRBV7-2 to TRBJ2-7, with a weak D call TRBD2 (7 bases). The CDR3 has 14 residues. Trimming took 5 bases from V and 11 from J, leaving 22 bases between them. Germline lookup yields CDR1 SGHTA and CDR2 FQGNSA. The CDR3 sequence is CASSTQPRGRWEYF. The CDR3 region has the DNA TGTGCCAGCAGCACACAACCGCGGGGGCGATGGGAGTACTTC.

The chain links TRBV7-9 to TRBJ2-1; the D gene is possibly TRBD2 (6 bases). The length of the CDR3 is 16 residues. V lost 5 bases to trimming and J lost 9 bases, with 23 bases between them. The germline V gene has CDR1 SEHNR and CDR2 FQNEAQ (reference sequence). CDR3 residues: CASSPSSAGPAGEQFF. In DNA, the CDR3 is TGTGCCAGCAGCCCCTCTAGCGCGGGCCCTGCGGGTGAGCAGTTCTTC.

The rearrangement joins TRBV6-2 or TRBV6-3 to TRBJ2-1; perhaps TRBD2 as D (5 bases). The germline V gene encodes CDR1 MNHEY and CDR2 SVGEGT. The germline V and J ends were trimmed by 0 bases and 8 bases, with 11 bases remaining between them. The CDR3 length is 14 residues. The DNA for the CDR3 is TGTGCCAGCAGTTACTCGGACTCTAGGGATGAGCAGTTCTTC. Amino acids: CASSYSDSRDEQFF.

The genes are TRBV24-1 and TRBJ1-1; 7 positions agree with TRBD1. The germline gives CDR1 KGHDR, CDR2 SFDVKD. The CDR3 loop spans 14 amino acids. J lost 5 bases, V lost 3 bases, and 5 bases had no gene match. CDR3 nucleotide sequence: TGTGCCACCAGTGATGCAGGGGGACGGACTGAAGCTTTCTTT. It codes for CATSDAGGRTEAFF.

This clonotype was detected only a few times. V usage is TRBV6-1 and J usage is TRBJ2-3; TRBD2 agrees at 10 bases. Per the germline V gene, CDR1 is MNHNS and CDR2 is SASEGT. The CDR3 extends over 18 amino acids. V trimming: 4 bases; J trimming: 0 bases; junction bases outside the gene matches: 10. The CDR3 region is CASSARASGSLSTDTQYF. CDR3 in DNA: TGTGCCAGCAGTGCTAGGGCTAGCGGGAGCCTTAGCACAGATACGCAGTATTTT.

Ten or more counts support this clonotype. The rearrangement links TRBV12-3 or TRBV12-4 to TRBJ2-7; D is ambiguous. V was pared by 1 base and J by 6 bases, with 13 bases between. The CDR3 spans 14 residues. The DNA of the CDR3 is TGTGCCAGCAGTTTAGGGCTAGGCGGTTCCGAGCAGTACTTC. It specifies CASSLGLGGSEQYF.

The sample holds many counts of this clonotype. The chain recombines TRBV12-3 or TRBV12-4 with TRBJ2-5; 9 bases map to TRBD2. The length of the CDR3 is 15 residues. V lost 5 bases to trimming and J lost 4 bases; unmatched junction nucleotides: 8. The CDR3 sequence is CASSPGAGGRETQYF. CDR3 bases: TGTGCCAGCAGTCCGGGAGCGGGAGGTCGAGAGACCCAGTACTTC.

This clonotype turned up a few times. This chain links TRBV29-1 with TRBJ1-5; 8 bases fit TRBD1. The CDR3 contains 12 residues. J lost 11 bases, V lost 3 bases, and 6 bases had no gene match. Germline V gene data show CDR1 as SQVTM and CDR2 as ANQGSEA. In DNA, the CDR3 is TGCAGCGTTGAGACAGGGGAGCGGACCCAGCATTTT. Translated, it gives CSVETGERTQHF.

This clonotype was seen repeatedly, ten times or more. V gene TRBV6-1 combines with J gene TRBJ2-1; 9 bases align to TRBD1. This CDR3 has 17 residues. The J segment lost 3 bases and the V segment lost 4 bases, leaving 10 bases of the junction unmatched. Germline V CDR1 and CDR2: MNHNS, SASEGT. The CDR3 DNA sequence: TGTGCCAGCAGTGGAGGGACAGGGTCATTTTTCTACAATGAGCAGTTCTTC. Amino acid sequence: CASSGGTGSFFYNEQFF.

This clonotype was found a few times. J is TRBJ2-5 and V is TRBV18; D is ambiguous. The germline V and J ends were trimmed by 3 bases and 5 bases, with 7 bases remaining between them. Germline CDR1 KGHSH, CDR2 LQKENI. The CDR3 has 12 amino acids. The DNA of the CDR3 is TGTGCCAGCTCACCCCAAGGGGAGACCCAGTACTTC. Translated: CASSPQGETQYF. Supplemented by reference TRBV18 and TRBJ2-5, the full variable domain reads NAGVMQNPRHLVRRRGQEARLRCSPMKGHSHVYWYRQLPEEGLKFMVYLQKENIIDESGMPKERFSAEFPKEGPSILRIQQVVRGDSAAYFCASSPQGETQYFGPGTRLLVL.

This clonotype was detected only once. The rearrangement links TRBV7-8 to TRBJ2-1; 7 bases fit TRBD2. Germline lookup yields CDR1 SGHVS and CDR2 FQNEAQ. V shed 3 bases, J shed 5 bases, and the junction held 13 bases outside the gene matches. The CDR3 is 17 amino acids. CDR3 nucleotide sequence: TGTGCCAGCAGCTTGGTCCCCCGGGCTAGCGGAGACAATGAGCAGTTCTTC. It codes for CASSLVPRASGDNEQFF. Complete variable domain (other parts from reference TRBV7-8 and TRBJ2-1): GAGVSQSPRYKVAKRGQDVALRCDPISGHVSLFWYQQALGQGPEFLTYFQNEAQLDKSGLPSDRFFAERPEGSVSTLKIQRTQQEDSAVYLCASSLVPRASGDNEQFFGPGTRLTVL.

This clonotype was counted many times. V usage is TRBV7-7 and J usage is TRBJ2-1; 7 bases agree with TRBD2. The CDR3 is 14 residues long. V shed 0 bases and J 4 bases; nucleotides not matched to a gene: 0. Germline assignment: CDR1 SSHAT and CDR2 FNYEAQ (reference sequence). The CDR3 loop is CASSLAGRYNEQFF. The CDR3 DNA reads TGTGCCAGCAGCTTAGCCGGGAGGTACAATGAGCAGTTCTTC.

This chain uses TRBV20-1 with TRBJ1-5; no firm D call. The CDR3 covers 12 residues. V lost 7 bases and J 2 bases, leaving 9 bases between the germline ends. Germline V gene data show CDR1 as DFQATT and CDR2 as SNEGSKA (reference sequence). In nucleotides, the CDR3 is TGCAGTGTTGCTAAAGGCAATCAGCCCCAGCATTTT. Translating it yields CSVAKGNQPQHF.

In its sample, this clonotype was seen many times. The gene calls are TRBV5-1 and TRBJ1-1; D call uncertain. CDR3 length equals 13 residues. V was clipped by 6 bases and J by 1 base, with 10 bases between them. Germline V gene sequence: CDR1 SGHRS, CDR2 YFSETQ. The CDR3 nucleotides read TGCGCCAGCACCATGGACGGGAACACTGAAGCTTTCTTT. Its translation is CASTMDGNTEAFF.

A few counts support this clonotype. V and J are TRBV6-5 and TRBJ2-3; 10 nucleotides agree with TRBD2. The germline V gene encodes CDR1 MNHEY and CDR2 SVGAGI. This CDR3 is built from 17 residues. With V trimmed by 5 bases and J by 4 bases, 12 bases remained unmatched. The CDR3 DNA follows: TGTGCCAGCAGTGCCTTCCAGGAGCGGGAGGGGGCAGATACGCAGTATTTT. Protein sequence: CASSAFQEREGADTQYF.

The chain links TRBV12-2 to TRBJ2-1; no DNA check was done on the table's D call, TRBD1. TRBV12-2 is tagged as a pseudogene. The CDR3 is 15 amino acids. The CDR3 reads CASRLAVAGYNEQFF. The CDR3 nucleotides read TGTGCAAGTCGCTTAGCTGTAGCAGGGTACAATGAGCAGTTCTTC.

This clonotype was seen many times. The CDR3 loop reads CASSPRTGEDEKLFF. Here the CDR3 DNA reads TGTGCCAGCAGTCCAAGGACAGGGGAGGATGAAAAACTGTTTTTT. The chain employs TRBV12-3 or TRBV12-4 and TRBJ1-4, with TRBD1 matching 9 bases. V trimming: 5 bases; J trimming: 6 bases; junction bases outside the gene matches: 7. This CDR3 spans 15 amino acids.

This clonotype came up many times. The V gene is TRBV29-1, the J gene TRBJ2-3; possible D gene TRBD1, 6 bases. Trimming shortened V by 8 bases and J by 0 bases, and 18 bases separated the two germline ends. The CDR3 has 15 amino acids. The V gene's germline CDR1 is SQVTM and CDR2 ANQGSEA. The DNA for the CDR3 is TGCAGCTCCCGACCGGGACACTCTAGCACAGATACGCAGTATTTT. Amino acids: CSSRPGHSSTDTQYF.

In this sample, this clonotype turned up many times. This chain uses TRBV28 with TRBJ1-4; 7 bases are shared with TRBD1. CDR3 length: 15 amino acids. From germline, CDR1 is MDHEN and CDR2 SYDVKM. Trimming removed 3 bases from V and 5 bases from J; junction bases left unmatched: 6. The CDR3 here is CASSFFGTENEKLFF. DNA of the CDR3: TGTGCCAGCAGTTTTTTCGGGACAGAGAATGAAAAACTGTTTTTT.

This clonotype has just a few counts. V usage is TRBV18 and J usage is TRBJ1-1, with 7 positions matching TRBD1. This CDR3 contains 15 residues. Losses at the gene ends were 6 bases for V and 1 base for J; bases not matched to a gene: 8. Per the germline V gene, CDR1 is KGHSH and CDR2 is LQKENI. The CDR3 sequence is CASSRGGTANTEAFF. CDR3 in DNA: TGTGCCAGCTCCCGCGGCGGGACAGCGAACACTGAAGCTTTCTTT.

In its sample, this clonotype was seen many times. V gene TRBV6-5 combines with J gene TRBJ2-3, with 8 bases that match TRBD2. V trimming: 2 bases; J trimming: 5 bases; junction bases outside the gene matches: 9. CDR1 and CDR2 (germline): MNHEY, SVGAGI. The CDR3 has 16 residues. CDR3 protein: CASSYRKGTSQDTQYF. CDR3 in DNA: TGTGCCAGCAGTTACCGGAAAGGGACTAGTCAAGATACGCAGTATTTT.

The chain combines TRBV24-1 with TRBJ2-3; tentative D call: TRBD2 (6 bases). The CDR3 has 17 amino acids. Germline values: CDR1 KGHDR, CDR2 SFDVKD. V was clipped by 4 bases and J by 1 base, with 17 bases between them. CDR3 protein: CATSDPSPGGGTDTQYF. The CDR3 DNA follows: TGTGCCACCAGTGACCCCAGCCCCGGGGGTGGCACAGATACGCAGTATTTT.

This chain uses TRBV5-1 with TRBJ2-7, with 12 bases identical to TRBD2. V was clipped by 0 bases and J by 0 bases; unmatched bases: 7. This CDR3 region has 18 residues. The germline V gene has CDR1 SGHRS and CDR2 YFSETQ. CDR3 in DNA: TGCGCCAGCAGCTTGGAGCCTAGCGGGAGGGCCTTCTCCTACGAGCAGTACTTC. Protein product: CASSLEPSGRAFSYEQYF.